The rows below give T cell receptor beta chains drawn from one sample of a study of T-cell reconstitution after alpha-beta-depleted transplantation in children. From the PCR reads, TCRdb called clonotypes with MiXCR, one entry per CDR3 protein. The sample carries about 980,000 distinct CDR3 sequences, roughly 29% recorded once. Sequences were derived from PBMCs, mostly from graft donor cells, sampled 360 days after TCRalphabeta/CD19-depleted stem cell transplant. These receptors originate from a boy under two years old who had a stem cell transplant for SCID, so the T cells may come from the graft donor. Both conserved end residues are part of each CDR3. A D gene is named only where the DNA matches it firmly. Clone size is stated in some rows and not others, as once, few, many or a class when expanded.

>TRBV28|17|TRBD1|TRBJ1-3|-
TGTGCCAGCAGTCTTGGACAGGGAGTGTTATCTGGAAACACCATATATTTT
CASSLGQGVLSGNTIYF
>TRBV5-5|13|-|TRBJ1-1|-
TGTGCCAGCAGCTTGGCCAAGCACACTGAAGCTTTCTTT
CASSLAKHTEAFF
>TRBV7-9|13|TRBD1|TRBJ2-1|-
TGTGCCAGCAGCCAGACAGGGTTCAATGAGCAGTTCTTC
CASSQTGFNEQFF
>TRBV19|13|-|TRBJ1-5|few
TGTGCCAGTCAAAAACTCCGGGCTCAGCCCCAGCATTTT
CASQKLRAQPQHF
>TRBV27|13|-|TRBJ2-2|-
TGTGCCAGCACCGGGGCGAACACCGGGGAGCTGTTTTTT
CASTGANTGELFF
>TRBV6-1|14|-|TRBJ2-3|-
TGTGCCAGCAGTGGGGCCATCGGGGCAGATGCGCAGTATTTT
CASSGAIGADAQYF
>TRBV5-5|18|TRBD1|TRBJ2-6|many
TGTGCCAGCAGCGCCGGGACAGGGAAAAGCTCTGGGGCCAACGTCCTGACTTTC
CASSAGTGKSSGANVLTF
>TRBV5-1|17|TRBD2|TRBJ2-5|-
TGCGCCAGCAGCCCCGGACTAGCGGGGGAAAGGGGAGAGACCCAGTACTTC
CASSPGLAGERGETQYF
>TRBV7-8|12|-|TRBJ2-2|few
TGTGCCAGTCGGGACCCGTCCGGGGAGCTGTTTTTT
CASRDPSGELFF
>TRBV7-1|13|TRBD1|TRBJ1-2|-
TGTGCCAGCAGCGATGGGACAGGGGATGGCTACACCTTC
CASSDGTGDGYTF
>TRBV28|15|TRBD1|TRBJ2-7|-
TGTGCCAGCAGTTTGGACAGGGTAGGCTCCTACGAGCAGTACTTC
CASSLDRVGSYEQYF
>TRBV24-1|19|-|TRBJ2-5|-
TGTGCCACCAGTGATTTTGGACGATTCGGAGGGGAGAACCGGGAGACCCAGTACTTC
CATSDFGRFGGENRETQYF
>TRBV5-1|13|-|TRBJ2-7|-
TGCGCCAGCAGCTGGACGGCCGGCTACGAGCAGTACTTC
CASSWTAGYEQYF
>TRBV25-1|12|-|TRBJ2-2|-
TGTGCCAGCGCAAGGGGGACCGGGGAGCTGTTTTTT
CASARGTGELFF
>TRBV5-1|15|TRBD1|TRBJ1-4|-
TGCGCCAGCAGCTCCTCCGGGACAGGGGATGAAAAACTGTTTTTT
CASSSSGTGDEKLFF
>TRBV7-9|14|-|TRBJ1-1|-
TGTGCCAGCACCAACCCCCGGGGAGGGCCTGAAGCTTTCTTT
CASTNPRGGPEAFF
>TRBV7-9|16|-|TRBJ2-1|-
TGTGCCAGCAGCGCCTACCCTAGGATAAAGAACAATGAGCAGTTCTTC
CASSAYPRIKNNEQFF
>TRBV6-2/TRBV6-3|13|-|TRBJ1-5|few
TGTGCCAGCAGACCTCAGCAAAATCAGCCCCAGCATTTT
CASRPQQNQPQHF
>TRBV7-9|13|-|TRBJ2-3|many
TGTGCCAGCAGCTTAGGGGGACTGGATACGCAGTATTTT
CASSLGGLDTQYF
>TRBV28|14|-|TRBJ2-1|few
TGTGCCAGCAGTTTAGACAGGGAGGGCAATGAGCAGTTCTTC
CASSLDREGNEQFF
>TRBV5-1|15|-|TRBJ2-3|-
TGCGCCAGCAGCTTGGGTGGCGTGGTCACAGATACGCAGTATTTT
CASSLGGVVTDTQYF
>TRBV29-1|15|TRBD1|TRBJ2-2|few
TGCAGCGCTGGGACAGGGGGCCTTTCTGCCGGGGAGCTGTTTTTT
CSAGTGGLSAGELFF
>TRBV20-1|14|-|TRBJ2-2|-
TGCAGTGCTAAAGGGGGGGGGCCAACCGGGGAGCTGTTTTTT
CSAKGGGPTGELFF
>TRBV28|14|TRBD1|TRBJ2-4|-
TGTGCCATAACAGGGGGAATAGGCAAAAACATTCAGTACTTC
CAITGGIGKNIQYF
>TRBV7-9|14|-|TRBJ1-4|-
TGTGCCAGCAGCTTTAGATCCCCAGAGGAAAAACTGTTTTTT
CASSFRSPEEKLFF
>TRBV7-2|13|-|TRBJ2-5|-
TGTGCCAGCAGCGAGAGGAGGATTGAGACCCAGTACTTC
CASSERRIETQYF
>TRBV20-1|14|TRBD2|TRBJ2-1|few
TGCAGTGCAAACCCTAGCGGGGGGTACAATGAGCAGTTCTTC
CSANPSGGYNEQFF
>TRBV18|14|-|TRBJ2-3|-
TGTGCCAGCTCTCCCCTCGTTCATACAGATACGCAGTATTTT
CASSPLVHTDTQYF
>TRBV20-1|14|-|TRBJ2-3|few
TGCAGTGCTAGAGAGGGATCCATCACAGATACGCAGTATTTT
CSAREGSITDTQYF
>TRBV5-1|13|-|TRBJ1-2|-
TGCGCCAGCAGCGTCGACAGCGTCTATGGCTACACCTTC
CASSVDSVYGYTF
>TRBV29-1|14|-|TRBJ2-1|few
TGCAGCGTCACGAGTGGGTCGGTTTACAATGAGCAGTTCTTC
CSVTSGSVYNEQFF
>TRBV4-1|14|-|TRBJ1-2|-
TGCGCCAGCAGCCAAGATAACGGTTACTATGGCTACACCTTC
CASSQDNGYYGYTF
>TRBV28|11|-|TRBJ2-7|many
TGTGCCACCGCCCTCTCCTACGAGCAGTACTTC
CATALSYEQYF
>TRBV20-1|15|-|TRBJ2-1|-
TGCAGTGCTAGAGCTTCCCGGGGCGCAGCCAGTGAGCAGTTCTTC
CSARASRGAASEQFF
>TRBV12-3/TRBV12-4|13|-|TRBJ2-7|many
TGTGCCAGCAGCTTAGGGGTTGGCTACGAGCAGTACTTC
CASSLGVGYEQYF
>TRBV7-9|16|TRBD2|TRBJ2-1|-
TGTGCCAGCAGCATGGGTAGCGGGGGTGTTACGAGTGAGCAGTTCTTC
CASSMGSGGVTSEQFF
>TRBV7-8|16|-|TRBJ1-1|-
TGTGCCAGCAGCTCTGTTCGGTTTAGGAGGAACACTGAAGCTTTCTTT
CASSSVRFRRNTEAFF
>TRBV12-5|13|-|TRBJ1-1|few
TGTGCCGCTAAGGGCCGAGAGGACACTGAAGCTTTCTTT
CAAKGREDTEAFF
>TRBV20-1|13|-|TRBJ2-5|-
TGCAGTCTTGCAGGGAGGGGGGAAGAGACCCAGTACTTC
CSLAGRGEETQYF
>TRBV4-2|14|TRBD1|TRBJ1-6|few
TGTGCCAGCAGCCACAGGGGGCTCAATTCACCCCTCCACTTT
CASSHRGLNSPLHF
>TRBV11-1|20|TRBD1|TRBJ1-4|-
TGTGCCAGCAGCTTAGAGTTTACCGGGACAGGGGTCTTAGCACCTAAAAAACTGTTTTTT
CASSLEFTGTGVLAPKKLFF
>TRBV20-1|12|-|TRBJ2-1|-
TGCAGTGCTAGACAGGGCCGCAATGAGCAGTTCTTC
CSARQGRNEQFF
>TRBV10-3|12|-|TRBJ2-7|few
TGTGCCATCAGTGCCCAGGGTTCCGAGCAGTACTTC
CAISAQGSEQYF
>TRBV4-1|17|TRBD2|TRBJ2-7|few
TGCGCCAGCAGCCAAGAGCCTAGCGGGGGGTGGTCCTACGAGCAGTACTTC
CASSQEPSGGWSYEQYF
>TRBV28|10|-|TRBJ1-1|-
TGTGCCAGCCCTACAGGGGAAGCTTTCTTT
CASPTGEAFF
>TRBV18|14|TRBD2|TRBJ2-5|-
TGTGCCAGCTCACTTACGGACGGGGGGGAGACCCAGTACTTC
CASSLTDGGETQYF
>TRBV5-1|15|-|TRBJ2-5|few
TGCGCCAGCAGCGACGGTCGGGGGAACCAAGAGACCCAGTACTTC
CASSDGRGNQETQYF
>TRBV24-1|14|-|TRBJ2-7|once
TGTGCCACCAGTGATGGCAGGGGTGGCAACGAGCAGTACTTC
CATSDGRGGNEQYF
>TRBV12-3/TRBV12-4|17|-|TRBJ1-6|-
TGTGCCAGCAGTTTAATGGCCAGGGGCCCGGCAAATTCACCCCTCCACTTT
CASSLMARGPANSPLHF